Detailed here is one T cell receptor (beta chain). This sample stems from a study of T-cell memory formation after mild COVID-19. V was pared by 4 bases and J by 1 base, with 6 bases of the junction left unmatched. There are 15 residues in the CDR3. TCRdb re-analysed the 5' RACE reads in MiXCR, keeping a single row per CDR3 protein. The sample lists 400,000 or so distinct CDR3 sequences, over 20% seen once, with approximately 12% in the top ten. The chain uses TRBV12-3 or TRBV12-4 and TRBJ1-1, with 7 nucleotides matching TRBD1. Material for sequencing was PBMCs or a T cell subset sorted from them (not recorded which). The source of this sequence is an adult woman who had mild COVID-19 (a few samples of this study predate the infection). Cell type and time point are not known. CDR3 sequence: CASSSSQGGNTEAFF. The CDR3 coding sequence is TGTGCCAGCAGTTCATCCCAGGGGGGGAACACTGAAGCTTTCTTT.